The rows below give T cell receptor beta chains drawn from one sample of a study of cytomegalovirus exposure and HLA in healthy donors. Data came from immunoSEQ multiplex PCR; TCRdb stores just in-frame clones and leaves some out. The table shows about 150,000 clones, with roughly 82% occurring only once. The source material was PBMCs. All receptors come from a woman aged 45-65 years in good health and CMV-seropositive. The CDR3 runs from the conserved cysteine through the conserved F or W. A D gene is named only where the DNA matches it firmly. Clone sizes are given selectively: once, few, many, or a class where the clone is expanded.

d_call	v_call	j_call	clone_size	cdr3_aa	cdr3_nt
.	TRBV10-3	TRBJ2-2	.	CAISESPGESGELFF	TGTGCCATCAGTGAGTCACCAGGGGAATCCGGGGAGCTGTTTTTT
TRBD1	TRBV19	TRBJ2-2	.	CASSWTGGLGELFF	TGTGCCAGTAGTTGGACAGGGGGCCTCGGGGAGCTGTTTTTT
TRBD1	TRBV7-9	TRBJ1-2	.	CASSQGVGTGGRGYTF	TGTGCCAGCAGCCAAGGCGTAGGGACAGGTGGACGTGGCTACACCTTC
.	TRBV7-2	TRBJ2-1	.	CASSLELGYNEQFF	TGTGCCAGCAGCTTAGAACTCGGGTACAATGAGCAGTTCTTC
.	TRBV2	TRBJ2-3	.	CASSFGPTPDTQYF	TGTGCCAGCAGTTTCGGTCCCACCCCAGATACGCAGTATTTT
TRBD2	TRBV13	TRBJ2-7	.	CASSQSPILAGGPSSYEQYF	TGTGCCAGCAGCCAGTCGCCAATACTAGCGGGGGGGCCGTCGTCCTACGAGCAGTACTTC
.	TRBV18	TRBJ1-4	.	CASSPPEGPRVGKLFF	TGTGCCAGCTCACCACCGGAGGGGCCGAGGGTCGGAAAACTGTTTTTT
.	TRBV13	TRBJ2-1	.	CASSLSQGGGNEQFF	TGTGCCAGCAGCTTAAGTCAGGGAGGTGGCAATGAGCAGTTCTTC
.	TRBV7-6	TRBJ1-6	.	CASSLRPGQGSSPLHF	TGTGCCAGCAGCTTAAGACCCGGGCAGGGGTCTTCACCCCTCCACTTT
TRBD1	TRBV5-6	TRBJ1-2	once	CASIPSRGVHGYTF	TGTGCCAGCATTCCCTCCAGGGGGGTACATGGCTACACCTTC
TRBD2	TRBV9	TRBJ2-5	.	CASSGGGGTGETQYF	TGTGCCAGCAGCGGCGGGGGGGGGACGGGAGAGACCCAGTACTTC
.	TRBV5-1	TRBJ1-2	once	CASSSGTTIYGYTF	TGCGCCAGCAGCTCCGGGACAACCATTTATGGCTACACCTTC
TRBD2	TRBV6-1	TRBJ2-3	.	CASILGGWGDTQYF	TGTGCCAGCATATTGGGGGGGTGGGGAGATACGCAGTATTTT
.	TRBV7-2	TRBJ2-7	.	CASSSAYEQYF	TGTGCCAGCAGTTCCGCCTACGAGCAGTACTTC
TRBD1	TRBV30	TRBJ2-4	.	CAWSLRQGQNIQYF	TGTGCCTGGAGTCTAAGACAGGGGCAAAACATTCAGTACTTC
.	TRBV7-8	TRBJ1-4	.	CASSLTRATNEKLFF	TGTGCCAGCAGCCTAACTCGGGCAACTAATGAAAAACTGTTTTTT
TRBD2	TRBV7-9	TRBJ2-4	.	CASSVAGLNIQYF	TGTGCCAGCAGCGTAGCGGGGCTAAACATTCAGTACTTC
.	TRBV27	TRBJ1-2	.	CASSPITGTPYGYTF	TGTGCCAGCAGTCCTATCACCGGGACTCCATATGGCTACACCTTC
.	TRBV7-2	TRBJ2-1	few	CASSLPAMLAGVNYNEQFF	TGTGCCAGCAGCTTACCAGCTATGTTGGCAGGGGTAAACTACAATGAGCAGTTCTTC
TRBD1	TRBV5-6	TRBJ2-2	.	CASSLPGTEGTGELFF	TGTGCCAGCAGCTTGCCCGGGACAGAGGGCACCGGGGAGCTGTTTTTT
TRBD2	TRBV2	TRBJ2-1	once	CASRGGAGGRNEQFF	TGTGCCAGCAGGGGGGGAGCGGGGGGGCGCAATGAGCAGTTCTTC
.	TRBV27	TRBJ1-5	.	CASSLSRYNQPQHF	TGTGCCAGCAGTTTGTCGCGGTACAATCAGCCCCAGCATTTT
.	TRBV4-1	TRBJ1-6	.	CASSQDNPRGNSPLHF	TGCGCCAGCAGCCAAGATAACCCTAGGGGTAATTCACCCCTCCACTTT
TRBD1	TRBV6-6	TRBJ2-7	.	CASSYDRAYEQYF	TGTGCCAGCAGTTACGACAGGGCCTACGAGCAGTACTTC
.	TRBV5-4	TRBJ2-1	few	CASSSGTYNEQFF	TGTGCCAGCAGCTCTGGCACCTACAATGAGCAGTTCTTC
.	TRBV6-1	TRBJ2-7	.	CASTTTSVNAYEQYF	TGTGCCAGCACCACCACCTCGGTGAACGCCTACGAGCAGTACTTC
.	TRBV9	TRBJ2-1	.	CASTSGLAKNEQFF	TGTGCCAGCACGTCGGGACTCGCAAAAAATGAGCAGTTCTTC
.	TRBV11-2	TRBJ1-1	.	CASSLSQGMNTEAFF	TGTGCCAGCAGCTTAAGTCAGGGCATGAACACTGAAGCTTTCTTT
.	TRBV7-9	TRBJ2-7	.	CSSSLGFSDSDEQYF	TGTTCCAGCAGCTTAGGGTTCTCGGACAGCGACGAGCAGTACTTC
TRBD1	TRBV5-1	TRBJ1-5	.	CASSLGGTGVGNQPQHF	TGCGCCAGCAGCTTGGGAGGGACAGGGGTCGGCAATCAGCCCCAGCATTTT
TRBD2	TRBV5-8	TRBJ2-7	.	CASSVGTTRGEQYF	TGTGCCAGCAGCGTCGGGACTACGAGAGGGGAGCAGTACTTC
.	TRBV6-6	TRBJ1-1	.	CASSYPTVNTEAFF	TGTGCCAGCAGTTACCCGACAGTGAACACTGAAGCTTTCTTT
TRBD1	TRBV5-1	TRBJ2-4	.	CASSLGQGARSVNIQYF	TGCGCCAGCAGCCTGGGACAGGGGGCGCGATCGGTAAACATTCAGTACTTC
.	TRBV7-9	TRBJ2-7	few	CASSFGVTSEQYF	TGTGCCAGCAGCTTCGGAGTAACGAGCGAGCAGTACTTC
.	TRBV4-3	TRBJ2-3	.	CASSQGFFGGVSTDTQYF	TGCGCCAGCAGCCAAGGATTTTTTGGCGGGGTGAGCACAGATACGCAGTATTTT
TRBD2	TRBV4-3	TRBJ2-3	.	CASSQVKLAGGHYTQYF	TGCGCCAGCAGCCAGGTGAAACTAGCGGGGGGGCATTATACGCAGTATTTT
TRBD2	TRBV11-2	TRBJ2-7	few	CASSSGTSADESEQYF	TGTGCCAGCAGCTCTGGGACTAGCGCGGACGAGAGCGAGCAGTACTTC
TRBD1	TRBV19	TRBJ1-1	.	CASSIWAGGQTEAFF	TGTGCCAGTAGTATTTGGGCAGGGGGGCAAACTGAAGCTTTCTTT
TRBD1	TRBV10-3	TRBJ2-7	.	CAIGGTGSSYEQYF	TGTGCCATCGGGGGGACAGGTAGCTCCTACGAGCAGTACTTC
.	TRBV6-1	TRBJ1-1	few	CASSEVRTAFF	TGTGCCAGCAGTGAAGTGCGTACAGCTTTCTTT